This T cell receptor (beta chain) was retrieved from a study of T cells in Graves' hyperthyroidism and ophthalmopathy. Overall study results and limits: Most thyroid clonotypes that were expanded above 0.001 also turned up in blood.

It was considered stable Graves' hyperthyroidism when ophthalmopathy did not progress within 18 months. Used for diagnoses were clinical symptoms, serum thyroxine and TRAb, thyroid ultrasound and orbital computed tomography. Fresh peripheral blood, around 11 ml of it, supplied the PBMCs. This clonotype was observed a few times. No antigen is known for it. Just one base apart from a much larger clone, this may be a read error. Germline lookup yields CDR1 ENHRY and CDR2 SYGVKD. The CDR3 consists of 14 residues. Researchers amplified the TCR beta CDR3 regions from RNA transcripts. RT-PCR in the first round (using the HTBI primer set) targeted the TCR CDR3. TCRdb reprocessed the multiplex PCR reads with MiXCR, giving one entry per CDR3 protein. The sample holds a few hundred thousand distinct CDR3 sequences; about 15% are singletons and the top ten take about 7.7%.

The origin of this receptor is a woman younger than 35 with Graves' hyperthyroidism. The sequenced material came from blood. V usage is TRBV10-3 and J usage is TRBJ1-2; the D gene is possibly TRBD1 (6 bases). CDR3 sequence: CAIGDLGGSYGYTF. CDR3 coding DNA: TGTGCCATCGGTGATTTGGGGGGCAGCTATGGCTACACCTTC.